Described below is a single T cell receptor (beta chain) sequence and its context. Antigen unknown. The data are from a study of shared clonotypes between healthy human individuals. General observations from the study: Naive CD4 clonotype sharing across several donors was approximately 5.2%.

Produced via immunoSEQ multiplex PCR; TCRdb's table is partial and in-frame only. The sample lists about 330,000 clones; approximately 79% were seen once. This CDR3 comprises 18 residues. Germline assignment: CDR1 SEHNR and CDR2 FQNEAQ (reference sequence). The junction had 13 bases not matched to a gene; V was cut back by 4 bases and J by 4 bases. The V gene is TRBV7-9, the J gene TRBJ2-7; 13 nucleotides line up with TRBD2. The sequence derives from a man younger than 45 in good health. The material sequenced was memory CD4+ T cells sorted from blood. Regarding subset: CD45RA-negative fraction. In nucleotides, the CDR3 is TGTGCCAGCAGCTCAACTAGCGGGAGGGCCATGGGGCAATACGAGCAGTACTTC. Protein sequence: CASSSTSGRAMGQYEQYF.